This T cell receptor beta chain came from a study of shared clonotypes between healthy human individuals (dated by TCRdb to 2020 to 2021). About the study as a whole: The cohort included three men and two women between 18 and 49 years of age. Blood TCR repertoires of a handful of healthy adults were deeply sequenced to estimate repertoire size and the extent of clonotype sharing between individuals. To increase sequencing depth and limit assay-specific biases, TCR repertoire library preparation and sequencing were carried out by different laboratories using diverse techniques. For each donor, CD4 naive and CD4 memory were each given three plates, CD8 naive was given two plates, and CD8 memory was given one plate. Per donor, leukapheresis produced somewhere between about 0.9 and 9.5 billion PBMCs. What the work shows at the level of the full study, not this receptor alone: Because the study included only a small number of donors, the genetic and exposure-history diversity represented was limited. Higher generation probabilities were observed for clonotypes shared by all four sorted-subset donors than for non-shared clonotypes. Pairwise subsampling indicated that sequencing depth was expected to affect the degree of clonotype sharing among donors. Naive subsets generally had larger estimated clonotype richness than memory subsets did. Only blood was sampled, and tissue TCR repertoires likely differ from those in blood. Rarefaction of sorted-subset datasets indicated incomplete sequencing despite the large sequencing depth. Sharing across a handful of donors was observed for around 5% of naive CD4, around 3.5% of naive CD8, 2.3% of memory CD4, and roughly 0.4% of memory CD8 clonotypes.

The CDR3, from cysteine to phenylalanine, totals 15 residues. Of all the DNA, just the CDR3 is kept, 45 bases in frame from base 1. CDR1 and CDR2 (MNHEY, SVGAGI) derive from the germline V gene. Trimming costs V 4 bases and J 6 bases, and their ends lie 18 bases apart. Donors were healthy HIV-negative adults with no recently reported acute infections or vaccinations. Every donor was a Caucasian adult residing in Nashville, Tennessee, USA. CD4+ T cells were enriched by magnetic negative selection; naive cells were then positively selected on CD45RA, and the negative fraction formed the memory subset. After blood collection by leukapheresis, PBMCs were isolated using Ficoll-Histopaque density gradient centrifugation and then cryopreserved in the vapor phase of liquid nitrogen. Purity and quantity of every magnetically sorted T cell population were checked by analytical flow cytometry. From each sorted fraction, genomic DNA was isolated and quantified by UV absorbance on a Nanodrop 2000c.

For this clone: No antigen is known for it. Base qualities are missing; no much larger clone stands one base away.

Using the deep immunoSEQ assay, TCR CDR3 regions were amplified from genomic DNA by multiplex PCR. Genomic DNA extracted from each cell subset was distributed evenly over all wells of several immunoSEQ 96-well plates, and each plate served as one replicate. For sorted subsets, each replicate PCR was loaded with 200 ng genomic DNA, equivalent to 25,000 to 35,000 T cell genomes. The purified libraries were quantified using a Qubit 3.0 fluorometer, sized with a Bioanalyzer 2100, and then quantified again using the KAPA Library Quantification kit. A separate single-read 150-cycle Illumina NextSeq 550 flow cell was used to sequence each immunoSEQ 96-well plate. In the original analysis: Because the immunoSEQ output held only junctional sequences and lacked quality scores, the filtering could not match the filtering applied to full-length reads. To assign V/J genes and CDR3, sequences were annotated against IMGT germline references using PyIR, a Python wrapper for IgBLAST v1.9. Reads with weak V/J assignments (E-value above 1e-6), missing CDR3, stop codons, out-of-frame junctions, or ambiguous translated residues were removed. A V3J clonotype was defined by an identical inferred V gene, J gene, and CDR3 amino acid sequence. To compute the percentage overlap between repertoires, the number of shared unique clonotypes was divided by the size of the smaller repertoire. Repertoire richness was assessed with RTK rarefaction, the Chao1 estimator, and Recon v2.1 estimates of unobserved clonotypes. Generation probabilities were computed with OLGA for all TCRbeta clonotypes obtained by the gDNA method from several donors. In TCRdb, the immuneACCESS table is reduced to in-frame sequences with V and J assigned. These tables do not hold every clone; where another copy was compared, an unresolved V gene accounts for under half, and the others remain unexplained. Clone size and the V and J calls come from that table; the DNA yielded D and trimming. This sample comprises roughly 500,000 clones, about 95% of them detected only once. Of the sample, 0.055% to 0.075% is held by the ten largest clones.

The sequencing input was naive CD4+ T cells sorted from blood. According to the study, the label for this sample's cell subset or site signals: CD45RA+ positively selected. The V gene is TRBV6-5 and the J gene is TRBJ1-1; 5 matching bases give a weak D call of TRBD1. The sequence was collected from a woman between 25 and 40 years old in good health. Here is the DNA: TGTGCCAGCAGTTCCGGGAGTCTCGGGGACGCTGAAGCTTTCTTT. It translates as CASSSGSLGDAEAFF.